This T cell receptor beta chain came from a study of T cells in Graves' hyperthyroidism and ophthalmopathy. Whole-study findings and limits: Most thyroid-expanded clonotypes above 0.001 were also found in blood.

The germline CDR1 and CDR2 sequences are SGDLS and YYNGEE. Losses at the gene ends were 3 bases for V and 1 base for J; bases not matched to a gene: 8. There are 17 residues in the CDR3. To note about this clonotype: Its target is unknown.

Ophthalmopathy patients had moderate-to-severe active disease, CAS ≥3, NOSPECS ≥4, and disease duration under 3 months. Clinical symptoms, serum thyroxine, TRAb, thyroid ultrasound and orbital computed tomography informed diagnoses. RNA transcripts provided the source from which TCR beta CDR3 regions were amplified. First-round RT-PCR targeting the TCR CDR3 was performed with the HTBI primer set. TCRdb ran MiXCR on the multiplex PCR reads and lists one entry per CDR3 protein. This table holds roughly 400,000 distinct CDR3 sequences, around an eighth found once. V is TRBV9 and J is TRBJ1-3, with 9 nucleotides matching TRBD1. The sequence was collected from a man in his forties or fifties with Graves' ophthalmopathy. The sequencing sample was made of blood. CDR3 sequence reads: CASSGGGQGMSGNTIYF. CDR3 in DNA: TGTGCCAGCAGCGGGGGAGGACAGGGGATGTCTGGAAACACCATATATTTT. Drawing the rest from reference TRBV9 and TRBJ1-3, the complete variable domain is DSGVTQTPKHLITATGQRVTLRCSPRSGDLSVYWYQQSLDQGLQFLIQYYNGEERAKGNILERFSAQQFPDLHSELNLSSLELGDSALYFCASSGGGQGMSGNTIYFGEGSWLTVV.